This TCR beta chain was found in a study of neurological immune-mediated disorders. A 10-nucleotide random UMI tagged transcripts in template-switch 5'RACE cDNA synthesis. MiXCR, applied by TCRdb to the 5' RACE reads, yields one record per CDR3 protein. The sample yields over 15,000 distinct CDR3 sequences, around 10% seen once. This CDR3 comprises 15 residues. Germline lookup yields CDR1 SGHTA and CDR2 FQGNSA. The V gene lost 2 bases and the J gene lost 0 bases, with 11 bases spanning the gap. Study results and caveats: Private repertoires in all groups were suggested by the absence of shared CDR3 amino acid sequences among expanded clones across subjects.

The group of healthy controls was made up of people who were blood bank volunteers in Maryland, USA. For sorted libraries, the input was some 1 million CD4+ or CD8+ T cells. The sample holds many counts of this clonotype. Its antigen is not known. The origin of this receptor is a woman between 50 and 59 years old in good health. V and J are TRBV7-2 and TRBJ2-7; unclear D gene. What was sequenced was CD8+ T cells from blood. The CDR3 protein is CASSLRWWISYEQYF. CDR3 bases: TGTGCCAGCAGCTTAAGGTGGTGGATCTCCTACGAGCAGTACTTC.